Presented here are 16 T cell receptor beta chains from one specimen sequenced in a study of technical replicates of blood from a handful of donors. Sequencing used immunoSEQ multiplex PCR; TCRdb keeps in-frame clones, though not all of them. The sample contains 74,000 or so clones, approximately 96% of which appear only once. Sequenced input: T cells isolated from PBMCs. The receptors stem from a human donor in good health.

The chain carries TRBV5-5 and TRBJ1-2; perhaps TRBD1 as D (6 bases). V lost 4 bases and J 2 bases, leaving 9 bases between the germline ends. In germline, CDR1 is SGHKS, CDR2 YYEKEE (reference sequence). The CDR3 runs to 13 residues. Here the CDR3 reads CASSGQSNYGYTF. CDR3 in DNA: TGTGCCAGCAGCGGACAGTCCAACTATGGCTACACCTTC.

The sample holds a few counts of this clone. In DNA form, the CDR3 reads TGTGCCAGCAGCTTAGTGCGCAGGGCCACTGAAGCTTTCTTT. Encoded protein: CASSLVRRATEAFF. This chain links TRBV13 with TRBJ1-1; TRBD1 is a possible D gene (5 bases). Germline CDR1 PRHDT, CDR2 FYEKMQ (reference sequence). The CDR3 totals 14 residues. The ends were cut back, 1 base at V and 4 bases at J, with 10 bases in the middle.

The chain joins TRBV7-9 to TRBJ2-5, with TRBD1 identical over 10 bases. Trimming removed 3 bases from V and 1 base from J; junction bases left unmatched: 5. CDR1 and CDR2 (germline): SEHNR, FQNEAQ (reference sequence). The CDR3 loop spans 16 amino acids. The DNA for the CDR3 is TGTGCCAGCAGCTTTCCGGGACAGGGGCCCCAAGAGACCCAGTACTTC. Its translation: CASSFPGQGPQETQYF.

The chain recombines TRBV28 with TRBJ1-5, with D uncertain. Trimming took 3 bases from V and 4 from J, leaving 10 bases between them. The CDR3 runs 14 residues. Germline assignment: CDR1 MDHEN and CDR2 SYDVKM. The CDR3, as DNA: TGTGCCAGCAGTTTCCTAGACTCGAATCAGCCCCAGCATTTT. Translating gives CASSFLDSNQPQHF.

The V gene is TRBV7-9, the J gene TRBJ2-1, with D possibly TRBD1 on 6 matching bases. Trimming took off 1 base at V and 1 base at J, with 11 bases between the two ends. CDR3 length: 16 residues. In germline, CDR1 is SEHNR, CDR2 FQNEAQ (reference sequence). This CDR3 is CASSLVVGGSYNEQFF. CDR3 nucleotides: TGTGCCAGCAGCTTAGTGGTAGGGGGATCCTACAATGAGCAGTTCTTC.

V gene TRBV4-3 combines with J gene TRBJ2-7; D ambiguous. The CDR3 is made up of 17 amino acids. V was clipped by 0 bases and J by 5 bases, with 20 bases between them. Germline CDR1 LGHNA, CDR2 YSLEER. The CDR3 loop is CASSQEYGSSPDDEQYF. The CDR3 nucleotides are TGCGCCAGCAGCCAAGAATACGGTAGCAGCCCCGATGACGAGCAGTACTTC.

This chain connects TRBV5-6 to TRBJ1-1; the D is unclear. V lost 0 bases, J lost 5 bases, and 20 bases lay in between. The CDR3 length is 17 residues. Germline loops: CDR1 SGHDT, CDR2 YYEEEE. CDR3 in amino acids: CASSLGAISSGWTEAFF. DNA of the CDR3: TGTGCCAGCAGCTTGGGGGCGATTAGTTCTGGCTGGACTGAAGCTTTCTTT.

In nucleotides, the CDR3 is TGCAGCACCCTCCAGGGTAACTACGAGCAGTACTTC. Encoded protein: CSTLQGNYEQYF. The rearrangement joins TRBV29-1 to TRBJ2-7, with D tentatively TRBD1 (5 bases). Between the trimmed V and J ends, which lost 8 bases and 3 bases, there was a span of 14 bases. The germline V gene has CDR1 SQVTM and CDR2 ANQGSEA. The CDR3 totals 12 residues.

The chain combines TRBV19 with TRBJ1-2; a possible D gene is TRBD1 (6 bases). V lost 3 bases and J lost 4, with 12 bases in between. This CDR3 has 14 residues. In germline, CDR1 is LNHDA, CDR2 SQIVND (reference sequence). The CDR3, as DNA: TGTGCCAGTAGTATCCAGGGGTTGGTCTATGGCTACACCTTC. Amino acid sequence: CASSIQGLVYGYTF.

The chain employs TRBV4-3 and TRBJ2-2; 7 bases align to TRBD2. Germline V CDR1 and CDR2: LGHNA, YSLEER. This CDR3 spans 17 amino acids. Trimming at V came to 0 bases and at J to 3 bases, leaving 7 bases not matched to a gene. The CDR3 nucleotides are TGCGCCAGCAGCCAAGAGAGGACTAGTAGGTACACCGGGGAGCTGTTTTTT. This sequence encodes CASSQERTSRYTGELFF.

CDR3 DNA: TGTGCCAGCAGCTTTCCTGGGCCCCCCTACGAGCAGTACTTC. Encoded protein: CASSFPGPPYEQYF. The V gene is TRBV5-6, the J gene TRBJ2-7; D gene uncertain. Trimming stripped 2 bases from V and 2 bases from J, with 11 bases between. The V gene's germline CDR1 is SGHDT and CDR2 YYEEEE. The CDR3 extends over 14 amino acids. Looking up the rest from reference TRBV5-6 and TRBJ2-7 gives the full variable domain: DAGVTQSPTHLIKTRGQQVTLRCSPKSGHDTVSWYQQALGQGPQFIFQYYEEEERQRGNFPDRFSGHQFPNYSSELNVNALLLGDSALYLCASSFPGPPYEQYFGPGTRLTVT.

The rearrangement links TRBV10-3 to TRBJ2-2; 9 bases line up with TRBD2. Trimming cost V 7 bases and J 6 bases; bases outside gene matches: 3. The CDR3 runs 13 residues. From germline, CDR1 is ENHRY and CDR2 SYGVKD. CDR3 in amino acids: CAIKGGRAGELFF. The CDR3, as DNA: TGTGCCATCAAAGGCGGGAGGGCCGGGGAGCTGTTTTTT.

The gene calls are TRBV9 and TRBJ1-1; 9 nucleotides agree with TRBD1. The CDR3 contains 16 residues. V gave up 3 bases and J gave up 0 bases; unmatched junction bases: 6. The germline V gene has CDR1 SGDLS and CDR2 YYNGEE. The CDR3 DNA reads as TGTGCCAGCAGCGACTTTGGGACAGGGTTGAACACTGAAGCTTTCTTT. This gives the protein CASSDFGTGLNTEAFF.

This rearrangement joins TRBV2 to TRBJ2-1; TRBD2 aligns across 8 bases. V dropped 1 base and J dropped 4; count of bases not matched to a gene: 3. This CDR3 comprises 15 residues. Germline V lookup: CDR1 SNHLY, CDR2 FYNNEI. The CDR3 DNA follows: TGTGCCAGCAGTGAAGAAGCGGGAGTGTACAATGAGCAGTTCTTC. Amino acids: CASSEEAGVYNEQFF.

CDR3 nucleotide sequence: TGTGCCAGTAGTTCAAGAGAGGGAGGCACCGGGGAGCTGTTTTTT. Translated: CASSSREGGTGELFF. The gene calls are TRBV19 and TRBJ2-2; TRBD2 is a possible D gene (6 bases). CDR3 length equals 15 residues. Germline lookup yields CDR1 LNHDA and CDR2 SQIVND (reference sequence). V shed 5 bases and J shed 4 bases, with 14 bases lying between them.

The CDR3 is CASNGGLEAFF. For the CDR3, the DNA is TGTGCCAGCAATGGCGGACTTGAAGCTTTCTTT. The V call is TRBV5-6, the J call TRBJ1-1; D uncertain. Germline CDR1 and CDR2: SGHDT and YYEEEE. V gave up 6 bases and J gave up 7 bases, with 10 bases separating them. The CDR3 sequence is 11 residues long.